The sequence of this T cell receptor (beta chain) was determined in a study of metastatic and nonmetastatic thyroid tumors. Background on the study: Samples came from malignant and benign thyroid patients, and repertoires were compared across blood and tumor or nodule tissue.

Every patient underwent thyroid surgery untreated. Within the sample, this clone is medium-sized. TCRdb used MiXCR to call clones anew from the PCR reads. Seen here are tens of thousands of clones, approximately 14% observed once, and the top ten hold roughly a fifth. Sequencing input: blood. This clonotype was obtained from a female donor with papillary thyroid cancer or a benign thyroid nodule (not recorded which). Some clones in this sample may be carry-over from other donors' samples.

The CDR3 protein is CASSLAGGDNEQFF. The CDR3 coding sequence is TGTGCCAGCAGTTTAGCGGGAGGAGACAATGAGCAGTTCTTC. The V and J genes are TRBV28 and TRBJ2-1; the match to TRBD2 covers 8 bases. Germline loops: CDR1 MDHEN, CDR2 SYDVKM. With V trimmed by 2 bases and J by 5 bases, 2 bases remained unmatched. The CDR3 sequence is 14 residues long.